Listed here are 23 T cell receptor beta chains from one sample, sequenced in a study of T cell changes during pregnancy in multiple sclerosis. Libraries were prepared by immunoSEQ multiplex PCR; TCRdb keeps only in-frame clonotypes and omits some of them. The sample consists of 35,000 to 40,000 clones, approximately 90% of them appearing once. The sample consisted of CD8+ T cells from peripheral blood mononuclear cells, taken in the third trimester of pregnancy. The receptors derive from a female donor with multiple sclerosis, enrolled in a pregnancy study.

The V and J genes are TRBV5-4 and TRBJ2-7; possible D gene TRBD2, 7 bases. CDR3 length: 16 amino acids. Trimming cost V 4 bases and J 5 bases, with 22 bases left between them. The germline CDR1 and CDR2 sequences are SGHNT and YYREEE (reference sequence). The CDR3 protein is CASSRVENGGPHEQYF. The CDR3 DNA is TGTGCCAGCAGCAGGGTCGAGAACGGGGGGCCCCACGAGCAGTACTTC. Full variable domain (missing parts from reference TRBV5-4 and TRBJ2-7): ETGVTQSPTHLIKTRGQQVTLRCSSQSGHNTVSWYQQALGQGPQFIFQYYREEENGRGNFPPRFSGLQFPNYSSELNVNALELDDSALYLCASSRVENGGPHEQYFGPGTRLTVT.

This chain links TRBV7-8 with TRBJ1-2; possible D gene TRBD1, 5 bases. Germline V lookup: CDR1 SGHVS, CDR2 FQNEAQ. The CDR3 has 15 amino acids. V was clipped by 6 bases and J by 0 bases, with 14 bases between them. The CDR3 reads CASRPPGGTNYGYTF. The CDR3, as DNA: TGTGCCAGCAGACCCCCGGGGGGGACTAACTATGGCTACACCTTC.

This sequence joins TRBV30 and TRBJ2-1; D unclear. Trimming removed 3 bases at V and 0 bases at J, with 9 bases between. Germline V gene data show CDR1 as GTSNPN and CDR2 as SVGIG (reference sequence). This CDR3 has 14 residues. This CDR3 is CAWSGYSSYNEQFF. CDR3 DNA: TGTGCCTGGAGCGGCTACAGCTCCTACAATGAGCAGTTCTTC.

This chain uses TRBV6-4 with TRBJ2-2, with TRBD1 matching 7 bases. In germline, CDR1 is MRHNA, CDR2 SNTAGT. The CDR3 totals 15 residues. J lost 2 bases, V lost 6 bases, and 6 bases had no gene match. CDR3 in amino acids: CASSKGQSNTGELFF. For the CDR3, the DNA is TGTGCCAGCAGCAAGGGACAGTCCAACACCGGGGAGCTGTTTTTT.

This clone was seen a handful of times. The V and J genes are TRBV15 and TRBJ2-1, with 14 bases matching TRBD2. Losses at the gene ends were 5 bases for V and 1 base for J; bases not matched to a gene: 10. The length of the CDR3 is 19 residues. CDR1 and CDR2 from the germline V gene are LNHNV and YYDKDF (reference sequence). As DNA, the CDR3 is TGTGCCACCAGCTTGCCCGGGACTAGCGGGGGACTATCCTACAATGAGCAGTTCTTC. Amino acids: CATSLPGTSGGLSYNEQFF.

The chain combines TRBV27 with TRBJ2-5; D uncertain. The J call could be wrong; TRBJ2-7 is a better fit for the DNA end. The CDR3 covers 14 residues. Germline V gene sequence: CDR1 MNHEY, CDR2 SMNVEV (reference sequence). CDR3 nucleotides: TGTGCCAGCAGGGAATCCCAGGATTCCTACGAGCAGTACTTC. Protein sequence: CASRESQDSYEQYF.

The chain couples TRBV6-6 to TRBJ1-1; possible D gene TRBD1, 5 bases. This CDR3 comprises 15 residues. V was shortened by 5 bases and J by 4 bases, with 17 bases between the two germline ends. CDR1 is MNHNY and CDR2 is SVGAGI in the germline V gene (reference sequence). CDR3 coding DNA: TGTGCCAGCAGTCCAACCAGGGAGGGGACCACTGAAGCTTTCTTT. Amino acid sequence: CASSPTREGTTEAFF.

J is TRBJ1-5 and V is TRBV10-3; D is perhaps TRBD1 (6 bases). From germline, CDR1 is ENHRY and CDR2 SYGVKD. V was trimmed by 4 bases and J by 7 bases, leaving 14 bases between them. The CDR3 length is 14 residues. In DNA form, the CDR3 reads TGTGCCATCAGTGGACCCGAGGGGGACCAGCCCCAGCATTTT. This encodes CAISGPEGDQPQHF.

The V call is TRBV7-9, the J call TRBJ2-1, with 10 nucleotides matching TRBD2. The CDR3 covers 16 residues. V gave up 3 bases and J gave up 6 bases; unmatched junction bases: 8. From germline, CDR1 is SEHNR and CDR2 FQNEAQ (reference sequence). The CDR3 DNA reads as TGTGCCAGCAGCTTGGTTACTAGCGGGGAAGGCAATGAGCAGTTCTTC. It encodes CASSLVTSGEGNEQFF.

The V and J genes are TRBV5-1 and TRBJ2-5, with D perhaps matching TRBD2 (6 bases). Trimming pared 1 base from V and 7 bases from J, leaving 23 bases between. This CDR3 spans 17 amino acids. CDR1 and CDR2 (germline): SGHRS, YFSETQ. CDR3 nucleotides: TGCGCCAGCAGCTTGTGGAATGGAGGCCTTCACGGGGGGACCCAGTACTTC. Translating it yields CASSLWNGGLHGGTQYF.

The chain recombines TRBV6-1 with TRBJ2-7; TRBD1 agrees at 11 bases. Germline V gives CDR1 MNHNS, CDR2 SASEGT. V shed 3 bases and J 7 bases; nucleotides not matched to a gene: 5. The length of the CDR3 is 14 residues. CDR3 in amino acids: CASSDGQGADEQYF. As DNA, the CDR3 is TGTGCCAGCAGTGACGGACAGGGGGCGGATGAGCAGTACTTC.

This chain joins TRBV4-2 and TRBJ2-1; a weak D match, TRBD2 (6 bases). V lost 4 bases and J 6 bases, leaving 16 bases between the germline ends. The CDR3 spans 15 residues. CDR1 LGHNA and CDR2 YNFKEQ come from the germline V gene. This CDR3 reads CASSLSRDSTNEQFF. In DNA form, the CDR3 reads TGTGCCAGCAGCCTCAGCCGGGACTCCACCAATGAGCAGTTCTTC.

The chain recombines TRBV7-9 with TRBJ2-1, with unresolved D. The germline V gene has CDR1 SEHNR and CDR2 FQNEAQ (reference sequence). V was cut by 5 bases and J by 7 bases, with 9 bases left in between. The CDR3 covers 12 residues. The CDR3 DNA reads TGTGCCAGCAGCGAAGATCGGAATGAGCAGTTCTTC. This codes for CASSEDRNEQFF.

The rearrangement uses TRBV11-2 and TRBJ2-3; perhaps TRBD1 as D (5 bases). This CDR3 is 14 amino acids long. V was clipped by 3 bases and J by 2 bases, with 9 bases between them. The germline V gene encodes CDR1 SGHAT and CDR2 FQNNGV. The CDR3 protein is CASSLDTPTDTQYF. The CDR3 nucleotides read TGTGCCAGCAGCTTGGACACCCCCACAGATACGCAGTATTTT.

Here the CDR3 reads CASSITGQATQYF. CDR3 sequence (DNA): TGTGCCAGTAGTATCACAGGGCAGGCTACGCAGTATTTT. This chain joins TRBV19 and TRBJ2-3; perhaps TRBD1 as D (6 bases). The V gene's germline CDR1 is LNHDA and CDR2 SQIVND (reference sequence). Deletions cut 3 bases from V and 8 bases from J, with 12 bases between. The CDR3 consists of 13 residues.

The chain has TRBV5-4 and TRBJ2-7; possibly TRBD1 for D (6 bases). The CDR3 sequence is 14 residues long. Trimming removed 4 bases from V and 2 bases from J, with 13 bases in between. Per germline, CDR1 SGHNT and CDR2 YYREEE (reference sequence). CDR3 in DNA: TGTGCCAGCAGCAGATGGACAGAAGCCTACGAGCAGTACTTC. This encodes CASSRWTEAYEQYF. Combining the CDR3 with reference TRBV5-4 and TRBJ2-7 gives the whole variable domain ETGVTQSPTHLIKTRGQQVTLRCSSQSGHNTVSWYQQALGQGPQFIFQYYREEENGRGNFPPRFSGLQFPNYSSELNVNALELDDSALYLCASSRWTEAYEQYFGPGTRLTVT.

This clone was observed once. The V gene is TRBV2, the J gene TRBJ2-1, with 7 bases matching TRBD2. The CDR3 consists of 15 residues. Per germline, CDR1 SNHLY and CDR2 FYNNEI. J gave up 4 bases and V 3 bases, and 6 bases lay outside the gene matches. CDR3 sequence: CASSDLTSPYNEQFF. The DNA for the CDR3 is TGTGCCAGCAGTGATTTGACTAGCCCGTACAATGAGCAGTTCTTC. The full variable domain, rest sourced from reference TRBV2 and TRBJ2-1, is EPEVTQTPSHQVTQMGQEVILRCVPISNHLYFYWYRQILGQKVEFLVSFYNNEISEKSEIFDDQFSVERPDGSNFTLKIRSTKLEDSAMYFCASSDLTSPYNEQFFGPGTRLTVL.

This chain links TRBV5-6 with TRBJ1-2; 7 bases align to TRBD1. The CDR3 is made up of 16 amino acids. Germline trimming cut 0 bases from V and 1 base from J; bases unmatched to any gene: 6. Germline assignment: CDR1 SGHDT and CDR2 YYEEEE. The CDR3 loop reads CASSLAGTVHNYGYTF. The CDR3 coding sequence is TGTGCCAGCAGCTTGGCAGGGACAGTCCATAACTATGGCTACACCTTC. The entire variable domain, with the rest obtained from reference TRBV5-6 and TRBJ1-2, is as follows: DAGVTQSPTHLIKTRGQQVTLRCSPKSGHDTVSWYQQALGQGPQFIFQYYEEEERQRGNFPDRFSGHQFPNYSSELNVNALLLGDSALYLCASSLAGTVHNYGYTFGSGTRLTVV.

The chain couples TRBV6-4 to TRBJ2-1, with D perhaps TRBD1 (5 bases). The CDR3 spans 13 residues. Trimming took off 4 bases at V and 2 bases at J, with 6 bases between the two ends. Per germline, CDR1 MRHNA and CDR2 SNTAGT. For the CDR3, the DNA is TGTGCCAGCAGTGCGGACACCTACAATGAGCAGTTCTTC. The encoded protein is CASSADTYNEQFF.

The CDR3 DNA reads as TGTGCCAGCAGCTTCTTGGCTAGCGGGGGGACAGATACGCAGTATTTT. Its protein product is CASSFLASGGTDTQYF. This chain connects TRBV7-2 to TRBJ2-3; 11 bases line up with TRBD2. CDR3 size: 16 residues. J lost 3 bases, V lost 3 bases, and 5 bases had no gene match. The germline V gene encodes CDR1 SGHTA and CDR2 FQGNSA.

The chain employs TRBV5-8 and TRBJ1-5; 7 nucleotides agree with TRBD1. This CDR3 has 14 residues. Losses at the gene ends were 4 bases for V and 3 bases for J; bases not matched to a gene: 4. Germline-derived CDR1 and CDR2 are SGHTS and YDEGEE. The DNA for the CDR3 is TGTGCCAGCAGCCAAGGGGGCCCCAATCAGCCCCAGCATTTT. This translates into CASSQGGPNQPQHF.

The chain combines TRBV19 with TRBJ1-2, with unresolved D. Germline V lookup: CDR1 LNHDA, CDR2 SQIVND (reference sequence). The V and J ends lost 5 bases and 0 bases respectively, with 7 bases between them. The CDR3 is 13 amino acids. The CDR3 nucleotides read TGTGCCAGTAGTGCCGGGGCTAACTATGGCTACACCTTC. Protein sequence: CASSAGANYGYTF.

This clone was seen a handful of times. The CDR3 DNA reads as TGTGCCACCAGCAGAGATCTAGCGGGGGGGCCAGATACGCAGTATTTT. This sequence encodes CATSRDLAGGPDTQYF. The V gene is TRBV15, the J gene TRBJ2-3; 12 bases line up with TRBD2. The CDR3 runs 16 residues. The V gene end was trimmed by 0 bases and the J gene end by 4 bases; junction bases not matched to a gene: 2. Germline assignment: CDR1 LNHNV and CDR2 YYDKDF (reference sequence).